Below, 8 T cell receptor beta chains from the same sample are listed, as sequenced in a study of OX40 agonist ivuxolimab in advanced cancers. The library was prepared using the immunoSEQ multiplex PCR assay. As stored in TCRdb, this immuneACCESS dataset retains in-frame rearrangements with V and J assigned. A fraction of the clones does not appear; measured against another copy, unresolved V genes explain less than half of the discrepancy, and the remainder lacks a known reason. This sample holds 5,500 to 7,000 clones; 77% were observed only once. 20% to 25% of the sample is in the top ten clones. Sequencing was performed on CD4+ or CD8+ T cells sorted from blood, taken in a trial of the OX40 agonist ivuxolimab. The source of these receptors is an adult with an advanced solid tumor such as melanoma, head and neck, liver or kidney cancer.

DNA for the CDR3: TGTGCCAGCAGTGATTTTCCCGGGACAGGGGATAGCAATCAGCCCCAGCATTTT. It specifies CASSDFPGTGDSNQPQHF. This rearrangement joins TRBV25-1 to TRBJ1-5; the match to TRBD1 covers 10 bases. Germline trimming cut 3 bases from V and 0 bases from J; bases unmatched to any gene: 8. This CDR3 has 18 residues. The germline V gene has CDR1 MGHDK and CDR2 SYGVNS.

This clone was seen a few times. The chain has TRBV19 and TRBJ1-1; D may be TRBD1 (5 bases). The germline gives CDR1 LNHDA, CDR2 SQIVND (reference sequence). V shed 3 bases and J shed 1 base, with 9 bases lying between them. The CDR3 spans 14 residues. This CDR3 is CASSIGQTNTEAFF. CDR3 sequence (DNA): TGTGCCAGTAGTATCGGACAAACGAACACTGAAGCTTTCTTT. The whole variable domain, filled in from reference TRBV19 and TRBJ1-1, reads DGGITQSPKYLFRKEGQNVTLSCEQNLNHDAMYWYRQDPGQGLRLIYYSQIVNDFQKGDIAEGYSVSREKKESFPLTVTSAQKNPTAFYLCASSIGQTNTEAFFGQGTRLTVV.

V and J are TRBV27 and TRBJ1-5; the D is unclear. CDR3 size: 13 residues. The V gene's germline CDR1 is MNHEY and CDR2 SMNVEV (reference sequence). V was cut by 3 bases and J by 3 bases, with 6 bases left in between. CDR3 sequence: CASSFGPNQPQHF. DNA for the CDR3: TGTGCCAGCAGTTTCGGCCCCAATCAGCCCCAGCATTTT.

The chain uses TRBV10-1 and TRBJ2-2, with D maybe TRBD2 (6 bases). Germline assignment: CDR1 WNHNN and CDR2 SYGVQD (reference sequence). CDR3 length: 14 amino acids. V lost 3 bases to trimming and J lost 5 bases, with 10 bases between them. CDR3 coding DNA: TGCGCCAGCAGTGACTCGGGGGAAACCGGGGAGCTGTTTTTT. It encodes CASSDSGETGELFF.

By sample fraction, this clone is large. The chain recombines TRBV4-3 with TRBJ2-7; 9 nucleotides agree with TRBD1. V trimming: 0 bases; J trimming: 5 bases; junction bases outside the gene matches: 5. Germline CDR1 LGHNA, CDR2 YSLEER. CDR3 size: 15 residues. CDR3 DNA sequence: TGCGCCAGCAGCCAAGATGACACAGGGGGCGACGAGCAGTACTTC. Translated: CASSQDDTGGDEQYF.

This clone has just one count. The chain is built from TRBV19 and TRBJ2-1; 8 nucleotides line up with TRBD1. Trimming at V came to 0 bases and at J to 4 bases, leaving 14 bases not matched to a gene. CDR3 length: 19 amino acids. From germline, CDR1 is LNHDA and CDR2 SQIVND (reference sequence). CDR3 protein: CASSIDGESRGTGYNEQFF. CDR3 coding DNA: TGTGCCAGTAGTATAGATGGGGAATCGAGGGGGACAGGTTACAATGAGCAGTTCTTC.

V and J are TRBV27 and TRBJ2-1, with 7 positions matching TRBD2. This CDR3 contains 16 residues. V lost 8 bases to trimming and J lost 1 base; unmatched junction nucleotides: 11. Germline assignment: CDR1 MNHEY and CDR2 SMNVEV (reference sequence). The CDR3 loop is CASLPGWEGSYNEQFF. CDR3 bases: TGTGCCAGCCTCCCTGGGTGGGAGGGATCCTACAATGAGCAGTTCTTC.

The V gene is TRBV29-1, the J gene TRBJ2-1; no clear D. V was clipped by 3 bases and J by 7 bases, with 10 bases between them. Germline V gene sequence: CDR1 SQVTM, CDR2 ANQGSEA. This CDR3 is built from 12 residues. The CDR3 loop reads CSVEADLNEQFF. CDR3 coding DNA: TGCAGCGTTGAGGCAGATCTTAATGAGCAGTTCTTC.